A selection of T cell receptor beta chains follows, all from one sample in a study of CD8+ T cells in alopecia areata. TCRdb keeps only in-frame clones here, not all; method: immunoSEQ multiplex PCR. The table has fewer than 250,000 clones, 35% to 45% seen once. The sample in question was CD4+ T cells sorted from blood, obtained at approximately week 30, from a patient treated with tofacitinib. These TCRs come from a human donor with alopecia areata. The CDR3 runs from the conserved cysteine through the conserved F or W. Each record gives: clone size, V gene, J gene, D gene, CDR3 protein, CDR3 DNA. The D gene is left open where the match is weak. Some rows mark clone size as missing; the rest say once, few, many or name a class of expanded clone.

size: NA
V: TRBV11-2
J: TRBJ2-3
D: NA
CDR3: CASSQLFGTQYF
DNA: TGTGCCAGCAGCCAACTATTTGGTACGCAGTATTTT

size: few
V: TRBV19
J: TRBJ2-3
D: NA
CDR3: CASSAQRGIPTDTQYF
DNA: TGTGCCAGTAGTGCTCAACGGGGGATCCCCACAGATACGCAGTATTTT

size: few
V: TRBV18
J: TRBJ2-5
D: NA
CDR3: CASSRLEETQYF
DNA: TGTGCCAGCTCACGACTCGAAGAGACCCAGTACTTC

size: NA
V: TRBV7-9
J: TRBJ2-1
D: NA
CDR3: CASSPGHLSYNEQFF
DNA: TGTGCCAGCAGCCCTGGACACCTCTCCTACAATGAGCAGTTCTTC

size: NA
V: TRBV5-1
J: TRBJ2-5
D: TRBD1
CDR3: CASSLTGVETQYF
DNA: TGCGCCAGCAGCTTAACAGGGGTGGAGACCCAGTACTTC

size: few
V: TRBV5-1
J: TRBJ2-5
D: NA
CDR3: CASSLAVMGPEGTQYF
DNA: TGCGCCAGCAGCTTGGCCGTAATGGGCCCGGAGGGGACCCAGTACTTC

size: NA
V: TRBV30
J: TRBJ2-3
D: TRBD2
CDR3: CAWSLSGVGDTQYF
DNA: TGTGCCTGGAGCCTTAGCGGGGTAGGAGATACGCAGTATTTT

size: NA
V: TRBV7-7
J: TRBJ2-1
D: TRBD1
CDR3: CASSPGTGNYNEQFF
DNA: TGTGCTAGCAGTCCCGGGACAGGGAACTACAATGAGCAGTTCTTC

size: NA
V: TRBV9
J: TRBJ2-5
D: TRBD1
CDR3: CASSPGQGQETQYF
DNA: TGTGCCAGCAGCCCAGGACAGGGACAAGAGACCCAGTACTTC

size: NA
V: TRBV18
J: TRBJ2-7
D: NA
CDR3: CASSPANRAFYEQYF
DNA: TGTGCCAGCTCACCAGCAAACAGGGCCTTCTACGAGCAGTACTTC

size: NA
V: TRBV9
J: TRBJ2-1
D: TRBD2
CDR3: CASSGTSGGYEQFF
DNA: TGTGCCAGCAGCGGGACTAGCGGGGGCTATGAGCAGTTCTTC

size: NA
V: TRBV2
J: TRBJ2-5
D: NA
CDR3: CASKVGAETQYF
DNA: TGTGCCAGCAAAGTGGGGGCCGAGACCCAGTACTTC

size: NA
V: TRBV27
J: TRBJ1-5
D: TRBD1
CDR3: CASSSTALTGTNQPQHF
DNA: TGTGCCAGCAGTTCTACCGCCTTGACAGGGACCAATCAGCCCCAGCATTTT

size: few
V: TRBV19
J: TRBJ2-3
D: NA
CDR3: CASSIRDTQYF
DNA: TGTGCCAGTAGTATACGAGATACGCAGTATTTT

size: NA
V: TRBV4-2
J: TRBJ1-5
D: NA
CDR3: CASSQDQGTASNQPQHF
DNA: TGTGCCAGCAGCCAAGATCAGGGCACAGCTAGCAATCAGCCCCAGCATTTT

size: NA
V: TRBV29-1
J: TRBJ2-3
D: NA
CDR3: CSGNREADTQYF
DNA: TGCAGCGGTAACAGGGAGGCAGATACGCAGTATTTT

size: many
V: TRBV18
J: TRBJ2-7
D: NA
CDR3: CASSPVRPSYEQYF
DNA: TGTGCCAGCTCACCAGTCCGGCCGAGCTACGAGCAGTACTTC

size: NA
V: TRBV27
J: TRBJ1-4
D: NA
CDR3: CASSRRVASNEKLFF
DNA: TGTGCCAGCAGTCGCCGGGTGGCCTCTAATGAAAAACTGTTTTTT

size: NA
V: TRBV6-5
J: TRBJ2-7
D: TRBD2
CDR3: CASSTSGISYEQYF
DNA: TGTGCCAGCAGTACTAGCGGTATATCCTACGAGCAGTACTTC

size: few
V: TRBV10-2
J: TRBJ1-1
D: NA
CDR3: CASRDTGMNTEAFF
DNA: TGCGCTTCTAGGGACACAGGGATGAACACTGAAGCTTTCTTT

size: NA
V: TRBV5-1
J: TRBJ1-2
D: TRBD1
CDR3: CASSFGQGGVYGYTF
DNA: TGCGCCAGCAGCTTTGGACAGGGAGGGGTCTATGGCTACACCTTC

size: NA
V: TRBV2
J: TRBJ2-3
D: TRBD2
CDR3: CASSPVVAGPNTQYF
DNA: TGTGCCAGCAGTCCGGTGGTAGCGGGGCCTAATACGCAGTATTTT

size: NA
V: TRBV25-1
J: TRBJ2-1
D: TRBD2
CDR3: CASSSSGGHYNEQFF
DNA: TGTGCCAGCAGTTCTAGCGGGGGACACTACAATGAGCAGTTCTTC

size: NA
V: TRBV20-1
J: TRBJ2-5
D: NA
CDR3: CSARDQETQYF
DNA: TGCAGTGCTAGGGATCAAGAGACCCAGTACTTC